This passage covers 27 T cell receptor beta chains from one sample sequenced in a study of T cell repertoires in cytomegalovirus infection. These TCRs are of unknown antigen specificity. TCRdb re-derived calls from the reads in MiXCR, one entry per CDR3 protein. This sample has some 940,000 distinct CDR3 sequences, with around 29% found just once. This specimen consisted of cultured CD8+ T cells from PBMCs, obtained from culture after CMV antigen stimulation. These receptors were taken from a human donor in good health (CMV status not recorded). Some clones in this sample may be carry-over from other donors' samples.

The genes are TRBV11-3 and TRBJ1-1; maybe TRBD1 (5 bases). This CDR3 region has 13 residues. With 6 bases removed from V and 3 bases from J, the gap between germline ends came to 11 bases. Germline V gene sequence: CDR1 SGHNT, CDR2 YENEEA. The CDR3 DNA is TGTGCCAGCAGTGGTGACAGATACACTGAAGCTTTCTTT. This gives the protein CASSGDRYTEAFF.

In this sample, this clonotype turned up many times. The rearrangement uses TRBV7-6 and TRBJ2-1; 7 nucleotides agree with TRBD1. The CDR3 covers 14 residues. The germline gives CDR1 SGHVS, CDR2 FNYEAQ. V gave up 3 bases and J gave up 6 bases; unmatched junction bases: 5. CDR3 in amino acids: CASSFLGGRNEQFF. The CDR3 DNA reads as TGTGCCAGCAGCTTTTTAGGGGGCCGCAATGAGCAGTTCTTC.

V usage is TRBV12-5 and J usage is TRBJ1-1, with D possibly matching TRBD1 (6 bases). The CDR3 spans 15 residues. Trimming took 1 base from V and 0 from J, leaving 9 bases between them. CDR1 is LGHNT, CDR2 FRNRAP, per germline. CDR3: CASGLGGGMNTEAFF. In DNA form, the CDR3 reads TGTGCTAGTGGTTTGGGGGGGGGCATGAACACTGAAGCTTTCTTT.

This chain links TRBV7-9 with TRBJ2-1; D call uncertain. The CDR3 totals 16 residues. With 4 bases removed from V and 3 bases from J, the gap between germline ends came to 16 bases. Germline CDR1 SEHNR, CDR2 FQNEAQ (reference sequence). CDR3 loop: CASSSRAGSFYNEQFF. In nucleotides, the CDR3 is TGTGCCAGCAGCTCACGGGCCGGCTCCTTCTACAATGAGCAGTTCTTC.

This clonotype showed up just a few times. V usage is TRBV6-1 and J usage is TRBJ1-5, with 7 bases fitting TRBD1. Germline CDR1 is MNHNS and CDR2 is SASEGT. V was clipped by 8 bases and J by 5 bases; unmatched bases: 6. This CDR3 has 13 amino acids. CDR3: CASQDRSDQPQHF. As DNA, the CDR3 is TGTGCCAGCCAGGACAGGTCGGATCAGCCCCAGCATTTT.

As regards this clonotype: A much more abundant neighbour one base away suggests this may be a read error. V gene TRBV12-3 or TRBV12-4 combines with J gene TRBJ1-1; no definite D call. The length of the CDR3 is 13 residues. CDR3 region: CASSLWLNTGAFF. CDR3 in DNA: TGTGCCAGCAGTTTGTGGTTGAACACTGGAGCTTTCTTT.

V is TRBV20-1 and J is TRBJ2-1, with 10 bases matching TRBD2. Germline V lookup: CDR1 DFQATT, CDR2 SNEGSKA (reference sequence). The CDR3 is made up of 15 amino acids. Trimming cost V 1 base and J 7 bases; bases outside gene matches: 7. For the CDR3, the DNA is TGCAGTGCTAGAGGAGAGCGGGGGGGTCTAAATGAGCAGTTCTTC. It specifies CSARGERGGLNEQFF.

The V gene is TRBV12-3 or TRBV12-4, the J gene TRBJ1-5; no firm D call. The germline V and J ends were trimmed by 3 bases and 5 bases, with 14 bases remaining between them. The CDR3 is made up of 15 amino acids. The CDR3 region has the DNA TGTGCCAGCAGTTTTGGGGTAGGGTGGGATCAGCCCCAGCATTTT. Translation gives CASSFGVGWDQPQHF.

The chain has TRBV6-5 and TRBJ1-1; D not certain. This CDR3 is built from 13 residues. V lost 10 bases and J lost 4, with 16 bases in between. Germline V gene sequence: CDR1 MNHEY, CDR2 SVGAGI. The CDR3 sequence is CATSVGVGTEAFF. Here the CDR3 DNA reads TGTGCCACCTCGGTCGGGGTGGGCACTGAAGCTTTCTTT.

This clonotype was observed a handful of times. The chain recombines TRBV7-4 with TRBJ1-5, with TRBD1 as a possible D gene (5 bases). CDR1 SGHVT and CDR2 SQSDAQ come from the germline V gene. V lost 3 bases and J lost 5, with 11 bases in between. The CDR3 consists of 14 residues. CDR3 DNA: TGTGCCAGCAGCTTCGACAGATGGGATCAGCCCCAGCATTTT. It yields the protein CASSFDRWDQPQHF.

In this sample, this clonotype turned up a few times. V gene TRBV12-3 or TRBV12-4 combines with J gene TRBJ1-1, with TRBD1 identical over 8 bases. V lost 5 bases and J lost 1; bases outside the gene matches: 12. The length of the CDR3 is 17 residues. CDR3 coding DNA: TGTGCCAGCAGTCCGCCTTTCGGGGACAGGCCGAACACTGAAGCTTTCTTT. The encoded protein is CASSPPFGDRPNTEAFF.

This clonotype appeared many times. The chain recombines TRBV7-6 with TRBJ1-2; 7 bases agree with TRBD1. V lost 4 bases and J lost 2; bases outside the gene matches: 7. This CDR3 is built from 15 residues. Germline assignment: CDR1 SGHVS and CDR2 FNYEAQ. CDR3 sequence reads: CASSSGGGGNYGYTF. CDR3 sequence (DNA): TGTGCCAGCAGCTCCGGTGGAGGGGGCAACTATGGCTACACCTTC.

The rearrangement joins TRBV4-3 to TRBJ1-1; D perhaps matches TRBD1 (6 bases). Trimming removed 0 bases at V and 12 bases at J, with 17 bases between. This CDR3 contains 14 residues. Germline V gene data show CDR1 as LGHNA and CDR2 as YSLEER. The CDR3 region is CASSQDSQGLETFF. CDR3 nucleotide sequence: TGCGCCAGCAGCCAAGATTCCCAGGGGCTCGAAACTTTCTTT.

This clonotype was counted only a few times. This chain links TRBV27 with TRBJ2-7, with TRBD2 as a possible D gene (6 bases). The CDR3 spans 16 residues. The V gene's germline CDR1 is MNHEY and CDR2 SMNVEV (reference sequence). V lost 3 bases and J 4 bases, leaving 19 bases between the germline ends. CDR3 sequence: CASSFSASDTGYEQYF. CDR3 bases: TGTGCCAGCAGTTTCTCGGCTAGCGACACAGGTTACGAGCAGTACTTC.

In DNA, the CDR3 is TGTGCCAGCAGTTGGAGGTTTTACAATGAGCAGTTCTTC. Its protein is CASSWRFYNEQFF. The rearrangement joins TRBV27 to TRBJ2-1; a weak D match, TRBD2 (5 bases). The V end lost 4 bases, the J end lost 4 bases, and 8 bases lay between the germline ends. Germline V lookup: CDR1 MNHEY, CDR2 SMNVEV (reference sequence). This CDR3 has 13 residues.

This clonotype was observed a few times. The chain recombines TRBV7-2 with TRBJ2-2, with a possible D match to TRBD2 (7 bases). Trimming took 3 bases from V and 2 from J, leaving 16 bases between them. Germline V lookup: CDR1 SGHTA, CDR2 FQGNSA. The CDR3 is made up of 17 amino acids. CDR3 in DNA: TGTGCCAGCAGCTTCTCGGGGGGCCCAGGCAACACCGGGGAGCTGTTTTTT. Its translation: CASSFSGGPGNTGELFF.

V gene TRBV6-1 combines with J gene TRBJ1-1; 7 bases align to TRBD1. The germline V gene encodes CDR1 MNHNS and CDR2 SASEGT. The CDR3 is 12 amino acids. The J segment lost 13 bases and the V segment lost 3 bases, leaving 8 bases of the junction unmatched. The CDR3 loop is CASSDDRARDFF. CDR3 coding DNA: TGTGCCAGCAGTGACGACAGGGCTCGGGATTTCTTT.

The table lists this clonotype with a few counts. This chain links TRBV7-9 with TRBJ2-7, with 9 nucleotides matching TRBD2. The V gene's germline CDR1 is SEHNR and CDR2 FQNEAQ (reference sequence). The CDR3 length is 12 residues. V lost 6 bases, J lost 6 bases, and 3 bases stayed unmatched. This CDR3 is CASRNSGGEQYF. The CDR3 DNA reads as TGTGCCAGCAGAAATAGCGGGGGCGAGCAGTACTTC.

This clonotype was found a few times. The chain is built from TRBV4-1 and TRBJ2-7; D is perhaps TRBD1 or TRBD2 (5 bases each). This CDR3 spans 13 amino acids. Germline V CDR1 and CDR2: MGHRA, YSYEKL. Trimming removed 1 base from V and 7 bases from J, with 11 bases in between. In DNA, the CDR3 is TGCGCCAGCAGCCAAGGTGGGACGGGTGAGCAGTACTTC. Residues: CASSQGGTGEQYF.

This chain joins TRBV12-3 or TRBV12-4 and TRBJ2-5; TRBD2 matches at 9 bases. This CDR3 comprises 15 residues. V lost 6 bases, J lost 5 bases, and 10 bases stayed unmatched. The CDR3 spells CASSPSGGLVETQYF. CDR3 sequence (DNA): TGTGCCAGCAGCCCGAGCGGGGGGCTGGTCGAGACCCAGTACTTC.

This clonotype was seen only a few times. The V call is TRBV6-2 or TRBV6-3, the J call TRBJ2-1; 7 nucleotides align to TRBD2. The CDR3 totals 14 residues. V lost 2 bases to trimming and J lost 8 bases; unmatched junction nucleotides: 6. Looked up from germline, CDR1 is MNHEY and CDR2 is SVGEGT. DNA for the CDR3: TGTGCCAGCAGTTACGGGGGAGGGTGGGATGAGCAGTTCTTC. The encoded protein is CASSYGGGWDEQFF.

This clonotype was seen more than once but under ten times. The V gene is TRBV10-3, the J gene TRBJ2-2; TRBD1 agrees at 12 bases. The junction had 9 bases not matched to a gene; V was cut back by 3 bases and J by 7 bases. CDR1 is ENHRY, CDR2 SYGVKD, per germline. The CDR3 runs to 17 residues. The CDR3 is CAISEYRDRGPIGELFF. CDR3 DNA: TGTGCCATCAGTGAATACCGGGACAGGGGGCCGATCGGGGAGCTGTTTTTT.

As concerns this clonotype: A read error may account for a junction end that differs from germline. The V gene is TRBV5-1, the J gene TRBJ2-1; no reliable D call. This CDR3 is built from 12 residues. Per germline, CDR1 SGHRS and CDR2 YFSETQ. The CDR3 region has the DNA TGTGCCAGCAGTTTTTCCCACAATGAGCAGTTCTTC. Its translation: CASSFSHNEQFF.

The chain carries TRBV6-6 and TRBJ1-5; D uncertain. V gave up 5 bases and J gave up 7 bases, with 12 bases separating them. This CDR3 has 13 residues. Per the germline V gene, CDR1 is MNHNY and CDR2 is SVGAGI (reference sequence). The CDR3 here is CASSAGRPQPQHF. The CDR3 DNA sequence: TGTGCCAGCAGTGCCGGGCGGCCCCAGCCCCAGCATTTT.

The rearrangement joins TRBV7-8 to TRBJ2-3, with 7 nucleotides matching TRBD2. The length of the CDR3 is 15 residues. V trimming: 6 bases; J trimming: 0 bases; junction bases outside the gene matches: 6. Per germline, CDR1 SGHVS and CDR2 FQNEAQ. Written as DNA, the CDR3 is TGTGCCAGCAGTCCACTAGCGCTTAGCACAGATACGCAGTATTTT. Amino acids: CASSPLALSTDTQYF. Supplemented by reference TRBV7-8 and TRBJ2-3, the full variable domain reads GAGVSQSPRYKVAKRGQDVALRCDPISGHVSLFWYQQALGQGPEFLTYFQNEAQLDKSGLPSDRFFAERPEGSVSTLKIQRTQQEDSAVYLCASSPLALSTDTQYFGPGTRLTVL.

This clonotype came up once. The rearrangement links TRBV2 to TRBJ2-5; possible D gene TRBD2, 6 bases. The CDR3 loop spans 15 amino acids. Germline CDR1 reads SNHLY; CDR2 reads FYNNEI. V was clipped by 5 bases and J by 1 base, with 14 bases between them. This CDR3 is CASSPGGEVQETQYF. CDR3 in DNA: TGTGCCAGCAGTCCCGGGGGAGAGGTCCAAGAGACCCAGTACTTC.

V usage is TRBV4-3 and J usage is TRBJ1-2; D unclear. Germline CDR1 reads LGHNA; CDR2 reads YSLEER. CDR3 length: 15 residues. Trimming pared 0 bases from V and 3 bases from J, leaving 11 bases between. As DNA, the CDR3 is TGCGCCAGCAGCCAAGACGAAGGTGTGGACTATGGCTACACCTTC. It encodes CASSQDEGVDYGYTF.